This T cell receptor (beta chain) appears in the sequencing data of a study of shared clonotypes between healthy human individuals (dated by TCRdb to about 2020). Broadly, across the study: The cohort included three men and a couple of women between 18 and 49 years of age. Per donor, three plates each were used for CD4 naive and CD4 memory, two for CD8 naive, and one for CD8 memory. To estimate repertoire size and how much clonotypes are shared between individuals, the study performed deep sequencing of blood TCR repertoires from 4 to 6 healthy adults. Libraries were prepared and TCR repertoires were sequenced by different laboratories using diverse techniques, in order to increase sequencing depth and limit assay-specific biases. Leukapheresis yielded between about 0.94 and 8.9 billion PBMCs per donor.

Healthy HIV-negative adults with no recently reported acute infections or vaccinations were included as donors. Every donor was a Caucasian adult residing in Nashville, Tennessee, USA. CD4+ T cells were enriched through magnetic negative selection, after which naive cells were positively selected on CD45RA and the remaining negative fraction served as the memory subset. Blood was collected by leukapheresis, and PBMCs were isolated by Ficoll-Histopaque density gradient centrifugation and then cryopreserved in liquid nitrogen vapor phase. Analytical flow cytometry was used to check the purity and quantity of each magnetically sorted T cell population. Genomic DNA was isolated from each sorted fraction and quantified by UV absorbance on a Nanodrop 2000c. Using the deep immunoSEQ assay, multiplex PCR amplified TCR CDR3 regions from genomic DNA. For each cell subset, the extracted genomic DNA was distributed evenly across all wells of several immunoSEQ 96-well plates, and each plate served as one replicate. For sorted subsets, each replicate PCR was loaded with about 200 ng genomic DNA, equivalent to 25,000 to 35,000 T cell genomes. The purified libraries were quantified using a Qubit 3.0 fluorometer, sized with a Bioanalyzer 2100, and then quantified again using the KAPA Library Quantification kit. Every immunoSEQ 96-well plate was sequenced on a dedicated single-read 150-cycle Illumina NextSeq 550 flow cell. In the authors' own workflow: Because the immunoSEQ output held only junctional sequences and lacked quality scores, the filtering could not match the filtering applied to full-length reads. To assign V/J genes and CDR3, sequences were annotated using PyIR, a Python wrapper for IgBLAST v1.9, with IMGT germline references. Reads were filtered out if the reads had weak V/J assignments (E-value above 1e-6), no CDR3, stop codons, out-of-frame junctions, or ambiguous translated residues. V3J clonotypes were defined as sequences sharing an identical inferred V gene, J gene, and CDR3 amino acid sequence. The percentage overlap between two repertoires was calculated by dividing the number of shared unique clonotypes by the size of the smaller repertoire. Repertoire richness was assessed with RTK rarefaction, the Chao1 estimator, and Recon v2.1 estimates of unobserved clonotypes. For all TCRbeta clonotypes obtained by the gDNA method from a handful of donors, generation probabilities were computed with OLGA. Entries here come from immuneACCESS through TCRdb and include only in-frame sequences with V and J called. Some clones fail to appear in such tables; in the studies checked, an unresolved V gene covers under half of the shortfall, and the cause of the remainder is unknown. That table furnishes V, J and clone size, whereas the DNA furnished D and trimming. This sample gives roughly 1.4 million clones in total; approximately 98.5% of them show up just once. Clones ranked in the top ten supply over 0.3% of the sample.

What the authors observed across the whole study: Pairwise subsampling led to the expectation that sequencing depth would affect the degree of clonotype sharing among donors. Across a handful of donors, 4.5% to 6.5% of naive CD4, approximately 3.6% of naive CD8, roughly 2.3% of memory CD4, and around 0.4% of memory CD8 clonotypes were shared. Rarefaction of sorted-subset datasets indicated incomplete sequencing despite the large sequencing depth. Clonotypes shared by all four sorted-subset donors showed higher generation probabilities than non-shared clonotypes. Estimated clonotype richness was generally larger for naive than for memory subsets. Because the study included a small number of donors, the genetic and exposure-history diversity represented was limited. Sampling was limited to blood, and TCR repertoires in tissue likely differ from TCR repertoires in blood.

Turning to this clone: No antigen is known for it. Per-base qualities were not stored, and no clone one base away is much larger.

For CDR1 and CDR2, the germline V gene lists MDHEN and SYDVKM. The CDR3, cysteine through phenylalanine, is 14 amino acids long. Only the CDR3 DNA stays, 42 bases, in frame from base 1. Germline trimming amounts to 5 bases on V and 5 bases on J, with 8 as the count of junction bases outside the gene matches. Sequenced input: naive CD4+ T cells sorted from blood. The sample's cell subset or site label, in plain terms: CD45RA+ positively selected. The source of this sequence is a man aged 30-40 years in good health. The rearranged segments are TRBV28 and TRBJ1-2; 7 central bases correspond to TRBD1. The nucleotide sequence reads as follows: TGTGCCAGCAGTCAGACAGGGCTTGGGTATGGCTACACCTTC. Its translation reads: CASSQTGLGYGYTF.